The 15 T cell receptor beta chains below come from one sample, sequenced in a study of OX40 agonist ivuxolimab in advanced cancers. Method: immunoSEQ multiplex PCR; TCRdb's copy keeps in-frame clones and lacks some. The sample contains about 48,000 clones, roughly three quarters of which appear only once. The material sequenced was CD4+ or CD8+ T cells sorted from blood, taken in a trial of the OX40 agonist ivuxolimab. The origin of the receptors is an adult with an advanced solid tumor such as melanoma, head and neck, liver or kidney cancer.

Written as DNA, the CDR3 is TGTGCCAGCAGCTTGAGGGGACGCGATACAGATACGCAGTATTTT. Translated: CASSLRGRDTDTQYF. The V and J genes are TRBV11-2 and TRBJ2-3; TRBD1 or TRBD2 may be the D gene (5 bases each). Germline V gene sequence: CDR1 SGHAT, CDR2 FQNNGV. The CDR3 is 15 amino acids. V shed 3 bases and J shed 3 bases, with 13 bases lying between them.

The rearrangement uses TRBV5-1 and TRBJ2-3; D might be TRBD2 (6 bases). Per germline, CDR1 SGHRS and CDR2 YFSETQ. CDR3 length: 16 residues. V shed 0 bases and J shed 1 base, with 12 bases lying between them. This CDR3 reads CASSLAPASGTDTQYF. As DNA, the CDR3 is TGCGCCAGCAGCTTGGCCCCGGCTAGCGGCACAGATACGCAGTATTTT.

The CDR3 DNA follows: TGTGCCTGGATGGACCAGACCTACGAGCAGTACTTC. Translating gives CAWMDQTYEQYF. J is TRBJ2-7 and V is TRBV30; D uncertain. V was cut by 4 bases and J by 2 bases, with 9 bases left in between. There are 12 residues in the CDR3. Germline V gene data show CDR1 as GTSNPN and CDR2 as SVGIG (reference sequence).

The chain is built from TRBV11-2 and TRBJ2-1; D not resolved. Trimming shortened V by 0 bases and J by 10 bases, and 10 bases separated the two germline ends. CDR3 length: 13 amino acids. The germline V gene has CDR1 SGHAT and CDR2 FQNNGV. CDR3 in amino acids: CASSLDRVDEQFF. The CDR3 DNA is TGTGCCAGCAGCTTAGATCGTGTAGACGAGCAGTTCTTC. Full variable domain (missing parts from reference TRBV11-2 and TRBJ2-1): EAGVAQSPRYKIIEKRQSVAFWCNPISGHATLYWYQQILGQGPKLLIQFQNNGVVDDSQLPKDRFSAERLKGVDSTLKIQPAKLEDSAVYLCASSLDRVDEQFFGPGTRLTVL.

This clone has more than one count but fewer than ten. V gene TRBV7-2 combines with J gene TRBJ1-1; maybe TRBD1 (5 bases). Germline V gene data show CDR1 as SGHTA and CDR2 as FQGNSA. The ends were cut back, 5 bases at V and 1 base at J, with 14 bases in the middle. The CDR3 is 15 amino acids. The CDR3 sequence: CASSKTFDRNTEAFF. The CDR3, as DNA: TGTGCCAGCAGCAAAACCTTTGACAGGAACACTGAAGCTTTCTTT.

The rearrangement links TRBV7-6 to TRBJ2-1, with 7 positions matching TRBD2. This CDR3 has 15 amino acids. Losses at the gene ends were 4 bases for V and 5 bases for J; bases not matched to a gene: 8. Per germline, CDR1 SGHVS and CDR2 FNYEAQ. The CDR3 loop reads CASSWAGDTHNEQFF. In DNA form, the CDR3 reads TGTGCCAGCAGCTGGGCGGGAGATACACACAATGAGCAGTTCTTC.

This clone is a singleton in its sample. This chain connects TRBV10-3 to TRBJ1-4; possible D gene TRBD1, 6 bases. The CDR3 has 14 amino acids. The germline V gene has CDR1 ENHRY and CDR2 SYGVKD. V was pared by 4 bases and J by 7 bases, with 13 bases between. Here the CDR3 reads CAISAAVGGEKLFF. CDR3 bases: TGTGCCATCAGTGCCGCAGTAGGGGGTGAAAAACTGTTTTTT.

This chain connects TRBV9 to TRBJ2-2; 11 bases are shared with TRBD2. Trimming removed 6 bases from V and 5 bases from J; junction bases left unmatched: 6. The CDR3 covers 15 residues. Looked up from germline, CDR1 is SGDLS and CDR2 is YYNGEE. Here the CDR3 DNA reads TGTGCCAGCACCATGACTAGCGGGGTTACCGGGGAGCTGTTTTTT. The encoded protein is CASTMTSGVTGELFF.

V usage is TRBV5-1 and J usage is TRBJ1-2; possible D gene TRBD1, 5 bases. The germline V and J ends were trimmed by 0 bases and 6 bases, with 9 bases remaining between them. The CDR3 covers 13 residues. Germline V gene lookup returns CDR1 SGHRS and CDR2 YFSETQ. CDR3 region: CASSLAGGDGYTF. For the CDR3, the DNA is TGCGCCAGCAGCTTGGCGGGGGGAGATGGCTACACCTTC.

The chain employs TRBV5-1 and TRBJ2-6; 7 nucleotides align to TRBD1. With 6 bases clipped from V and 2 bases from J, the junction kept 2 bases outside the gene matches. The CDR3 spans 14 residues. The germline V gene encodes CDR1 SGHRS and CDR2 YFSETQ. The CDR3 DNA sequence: TGCGCCAGCAAAGACAGGGCTGGGGCCAACGTCCTGACTTTC. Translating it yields CASKDRAGANVLTF.

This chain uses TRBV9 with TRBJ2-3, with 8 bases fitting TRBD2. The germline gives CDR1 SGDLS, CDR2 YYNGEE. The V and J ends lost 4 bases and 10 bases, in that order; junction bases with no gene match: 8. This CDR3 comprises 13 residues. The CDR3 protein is CASSRGTRSAQYF. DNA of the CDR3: TGTGCCAGCAGCCGAGGGACTAGAAGCGCGCAGTATTTT.

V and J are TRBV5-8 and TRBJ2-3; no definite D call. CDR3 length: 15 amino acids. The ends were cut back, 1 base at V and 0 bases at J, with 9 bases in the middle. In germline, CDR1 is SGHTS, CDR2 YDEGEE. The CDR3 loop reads CASSLKPPSTDTQYF. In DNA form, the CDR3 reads TGTGCCAGCAGCTTGAAACCGCCTAGCACAGATACGCAGTATTTT. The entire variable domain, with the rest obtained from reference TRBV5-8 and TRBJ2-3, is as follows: EAGVTQSPTHLIKTRGQQATLRCSPISGHTSVYWYQQALGLGLQFLLWYDEGEERNRGNFPPRFSGRQFPNYSSELNVNALELEDSALYLCASSLKPPSTDTQYFGPGTRLTVL.

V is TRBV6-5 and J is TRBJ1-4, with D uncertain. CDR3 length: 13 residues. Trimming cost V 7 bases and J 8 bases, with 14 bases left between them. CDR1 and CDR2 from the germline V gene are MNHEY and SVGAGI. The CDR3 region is CASIKPKKEKLFF. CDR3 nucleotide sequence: TGTGCCAGCATTAAGCCTAAGAAGGAAAAACTGTTTTTT.

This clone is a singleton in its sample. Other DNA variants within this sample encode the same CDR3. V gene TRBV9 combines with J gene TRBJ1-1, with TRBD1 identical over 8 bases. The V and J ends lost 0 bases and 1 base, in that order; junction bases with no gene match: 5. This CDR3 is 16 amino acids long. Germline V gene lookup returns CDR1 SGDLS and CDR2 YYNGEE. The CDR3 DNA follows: TGTGCCAGCAGCGTAGGGGCAGGGGGCGCGAACACTGAAGCTTTCTTT. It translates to CASSVGAGGANTEAFF.

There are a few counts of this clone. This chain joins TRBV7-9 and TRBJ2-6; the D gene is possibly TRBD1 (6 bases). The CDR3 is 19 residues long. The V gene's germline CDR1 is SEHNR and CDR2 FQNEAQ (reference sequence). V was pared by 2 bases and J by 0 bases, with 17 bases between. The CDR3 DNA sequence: TGTGCCAGCAGCTTAAACGTCAGGGGTCCACCCTCTGGGGCCAACGTCCTGACTTTC. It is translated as CASSLNVRGPPSGANVLTF.